This T cell receptor (beta chain) comes out of a study of identical twins. Study observations and caveats: Abundant beta clonotypes from cord blood had fewer insertions, unlike memory repertoires, which showed none.

Via MiXCR, TCRdb re-called the 5' RACE reads, giving one row per CDR3 protein. The data hold about 810,000 distinct CDR3 sequences, with around an eighth observed a single time. The table lists this clonotype with many counts. Its matching antigen is unknown. CDR3 length equals 12 residues. V lost 3 bases, J lost 5 bases, and 8 bases lay in between. Looked up from germline, CDR1 is SQVTM and CDR2 is ANQGSEA. This sample also appeared in a second study, on yellow fever vaccine responses in identical twins.

The sequenced material came from PBMCs. The gene calls are TRBV29-1 and TRBJ2-1; the D is unclear. This clonotype was obtained from a woman aged 18-35 years in good health. CDR3 residues: CSVDALDNEQFF. The CDR3 bases are TGCAGCGTTGATGCTTTAGACAATGAGCAGTTCTTC.